This T cell receptor (beta chain) was identified in a study of early T cells in non-severe SARS-CoV-2 infection. This clonotype was observed many times. Germline-derived CDR1 and CDR2 are KGHDR and SFDVKD. The CDR3 loop spans 16 amino acids. Trimming removed 5 bases at V and 1 base at J, with 13 bases between. TCRdb fed the 5' RACE reads into MiXCR, producing one record per CDR3 protein. The repertoire consists of 20,000 to 25,000 distinct CDR3 sequences, with over 4% occurring once and the leading ten covering about 8%. The gene calls are TRBV24-1 and TRBJ2-2; D may match TRBD1 or TRBD2 (6 bases each). This clonotype was sampled from an adult who was a healthcare worker with PCR-confirmed SARS-CoV-2 infection or an uninfected control (not recorded which). Specimen: whole blood. The CDR3: CATSAGARKNTGELFF. CDR3 sequence (DNA): TGTGCCACCAGTGCGGGGGCTCGAAAGAACACCGGGGAGCTGTTTTTT.